Presented here are 25 T cell receptor beta chains from one specimen sequenced in a study of STAT5B mutations in CD4+ large granular lymphocyte leukemia. Some clones are missing from TCRdb's copy, which holds only in-frame ones; the method was immunoSEQ multiplex PCR. There are 31,000 or so clones in the sample; around 85% occur only once, and 2% to 2.5% lies in the top ten. The sample taken for sequencing was CD4+ T cells from blood buffy coats. Receptor source: a human donor in good health.

The genes are TRBV10-3 and TRBJ2-1, with 11 bases aligning to TRBD1. Germline loops: CDR1 ENHRY, CDR2 SYGVKD. Unmatched junction bases numbered 13, after V lost 6 bases and J lost 0 bases. This CDR3 region has 19 residues. This CDR3 reads CAIRKNPGQGDSSYNEQFF. DNA for the CDR3: TGTGCCATCAGGAAAAATCCGGGACAGGGGGACAGCTCCTACAATGAGCAGTTCTTC.

J is TRBJ2-2 and V is TRBV4-1, with a possible D match to TRBD2 (5 bases). V gave up 0 bases and J gave up 0 bases, with 8 bases separating them. This CDR3 has 16 residues. Germline lookup yields CDR1 MGHRA and CDR2 YSYEKL. As DNA, the CDR3 is TGCGCCAGCAGCCAAGACCCTAGCACGAACACCGGGGAGCTGTTTTTT. Encoded protein: CASSQDPSTNTGELFF.

The V call is TRBV5-8, the J call TRBJ2-5; 11 bases fit TRBD2. The CDR3 is 15 amino acids. After removal of 0 bases from V and 3 bases from J, the junction contained 1 base not matched to a gene. The germline V gene has CDR1 SGHTS and CDR2 YDEGEE. As DNA, the CDR3 is TGTGCCAGCAGCTTGGGACTAGCGGGGAAAGAGACCCAGTACTTC. Protein: CASSLGLAGKETQYF.

The chain carries TRBV6-6 and TRBJ1-1; perhaps TRBD1 as D (5 bases). V lost 4 bases, J lost 3 bases, and 12 bases lay in between. Germline CDR1 is MNHNY and CDR2 is SVGAGI (reference sequence). CDR3 size: 14 residues. This chain's CDR3 is CASSSGWGDTEAFF. The CDR3 DNA reads TGTGCCAGCAGTTCAGGGTGGGGGGACACTGAAGCTTTCTTT.

This chain connects TRBV15 to TRBJ2-7; D is ambiguous. Germline loops: CDR1 LNHNV, CDR2 YYDKDF (reference sequence). V was trimmed by 0 bases and J by 4 bases, leaving 13 bases between them. The CDR3 runs to 15 residues. The DNA for the CDR3 is TGTGCCACCAGCAGAGATACCGGTGGGCCGTACGAGCAGTACTTC. It specifies CATSRDTGGPYEQYF. The entire variable domain, with the rest obtained from reference TRBV15 and TRBJ2-7, is as follows: DAMVIQNPRYQVTQFGKPVTLSCSQTLNHNVMYWYQQKSSQAPKLLFHYYDKDFNNEADTPDNFQSRRPNTSFCFLDIRSPGLGDTAMYLCATSRDTGGPYEQYFGPGTRLTVT.

This chain uses TRBV10-3 with TRBJ1-1; TRBD1 matches at 8 bases. V was clipped by 3 bases and J by 1 base; unmatched bases: 7. Germline lookup yields CDR1 ENHRY and CDR2 SYGVKD. The CDR3 contains 16 residues. The CDR3: CAISDLTGTGNTEAFF. DNA for the CDR3: TGTGCCATCAGTGACTTAACCGGGACAGGGAACACTGAAGCTTTCTTT.

The chain couples TRBV6-9 to TRBJ2-7, with 10 bases that match TRBD2. The CDR3 extends over 15 amino acids. V was pared by 3 bases and J by 4 bases, with 6 bases of the junction left unmatched. CDR1 and CDR2 from the germline V gene are MNHGY and SVAAGI. The CDR3 here is CASSYSTLAGYEQYF. CDR3 bases: TGTGCCAGCAGTTACTCTACACTAGCGGGATACGAGCAGTACTTC.

This sequence joins TRBV5-1 and TRBJ2-3; TRBD2 matches 7 bases. Germline lookup yields CDR1 SGHRS and CDR2 YFSETQ. The CDR3 extends over 13 amino acids. V dropped 3 bases and J dropped 2; count of bases not matched to a gene: 0. This CDR3 is CASSWDYTDTQYF. CDR3 nucleotides: TGCGCCAGCAGCTGGGACTACACAGATACGCAGTATTTT.

The CDR3 protein is CASSLKTSGGYQETQYF. The DNA of the CDR3 is TGTGCCAGCAGCCTAAAGACTAGCGGGGGGTACCAAGAGACCCAGTACTTC. The V gene is TRBV7-9, the J gene TRBJ2-5, with 13 positions matching TRBD2. V lost 5 bases, J lost 0 bases, and 6 bases stayed unmatched. This CDR3 has 17 residues. Germline V CDR1 and CDR2: SEHNR, FQNEAQ (reference sequence).

The gene calls are TRBV5-6 and TRBJ2-3; 11 bases are a match to TRBD2. CDR3 length: 17 residues. The V segment lost 0 bases and the J segment 2 bases; nucleotides outside the gene matches: 5. In germline, CDR1 is SGHDT, CDR2 YYEEEE. The CDR3 nucleotides read TGTGCCAGCAGCTTGGGACTAGCGGGGACACCCACAGATACGCAGTATTTT. Encoded protein: CASSLGLAGTPTDTQYF.

This chain links TRBV15 with TRBJ1-2, with 9 nucleotides matching TRBD1. The CDR3 totals 16 residues. The junction had 4 bases not matched to a gene; V was cut back by 0 bases and J by 2 bases. Germline lookup yields CDR1 LNHNV and CDR2 YYDKDF (reference sequence). In nucleotides, the CDR3 is TGTGCCACCAGCAGAGAAAGGGGGACAGGGAACTATGGCTACACCTTC. It codes for CATSRERGTGNYGYTF.

V and J are TRBV28 and TRBJ1-1; D is unclear. The CDR3 runs to 13 residues. The germline V gene encodes CDR1 MDHEN and CDR2 SYDVKM. Trimming left V 5 bases short and J 3 bases short, with 10 bases between. The CDR3 nucleotides read TGTGCCAGCAGTCCAGGACTCCACACTGAAGCTTTCTTT. This gives the protein CASSPGLHTEAFF.

The chain employs TRBV19 and TRBJ2-5; maybe TRBD2 (5 bases). The CDR3 runs 14 residues. Looked up from germline, CDR1 is LNHDA and CDR2 is SQIVND (reference sequence). V lost 4 bases to trimming and J lost 5 bases, with 14 bases between them. The CDR3 spells CASSTAGSWETQYF. The CDR3 DNA reads TGTGCCAGTAGTACGGCGGGTAGCTGGGAGACCCAGTACTTC. Filled out from reference TRBV19 and TRBJ2-5, the complete variable domain reads DGGITQSPKYLFRKEGQNVTLSCEQNLNHDAMYWYRQDPGQGLRLIYYSQIVNDFQKGDIAEGYSVSREKKESFPLTVTSAQKNPTAFYLCASSTAGSWETQYFGPGTRLLVL.

About this clone itself: One end of the junction is discordant with germline, which a read error may explain. The chain combines TRBV6-5 with TRBJ1-4, with TRBD1 as a possible D gene (6 bases). There are 14 residues in the CDR3. Germline V gene data show CDR1 as MNHEY and CDR2 as SVGAGI. For the CDR3, the DNA is TGTGCCAGCAGTAGAACAGGGACTAGTGAAAAACTGTTTTTT. This encodes CASSRTGTSEKLFF.

The gene calls are TRBV9 and TRBJ1-2; TRBD1 is a possible D gene (5 bases). V lost 0 bases and J lost 5, with 14 bases in between. The CDR3 totals 15 residues. Germline V gene lookup returns CDR1 SGDLS and CDR2 YYNGEE. DNA for the CDR3: TGTGCCAGCAGCGTAGGGGTAGGGGAAGCGTATGGCTACACCTTC. This codes for CASSVGVGEAYGYTF.

The CDR3 DNA reads as TGTGCCAGTAGTACTAACAACCCGGAGGCCAACGTCCTGACTTTC. It specifies CASSTNNPEANVLTF. This sequence joins TRBV19 and TRBJ2-6; no clear D gene. Trimming cost V 4 bases and J 6 bases, with 13 bases left between them. Per the germline V gene, CDR1 is LNHDA and CDR2 is SQIVND (reference sequence). CDR3 length: 15 residues. The full variable domain, its missing parts supplied by reference TRBV19 and TRBJ2-6, is DGGITQSPKYLFRKEGQNVTLSCEQNLNHDAMYWYRQDPGQGLRLIYYSQIVNDFQKGDIAEGYSVSREKKESFPLTVTSAQKNPTAFYLCASSTNNPEANVLTFGAGSRLTVL.

This chain connects TRBV19 to TRBJ2-1; 15 nucleotides agree with TRBD2. Germline trimming cut 2 bases from V and 3 bases from J; bases unmatched to any gene: 5. The CDR3 runs 18 residues. CDR1 and CDR2 (germline): LNHDA, SQIVND (reference sequence). The CDR3 reads CASSIWGLAGGHYNEQFF. As DNA, the CDR3 is TGTGCCAGTAGTATATGGGGACTAGCGGGAGGACACTACAATGAGCAGTTCTTC.

The V call is TRBV14, the J call TRBJ2-1; D is unresolved. The germline V gene has CDR1 SGHDN and CDR2 FVKESK. V was clipped by 1 base and J by 0 bases, with 7 bases between them. CDR3 length equals 15 residues. CDR3 DNA: TGTGCCAGCAGCCAAGGTGCGAGCTCCTACAATGAGCAGTTCTTC. Its protein is CASSQGASSYNEQFF.

The chain joins TRBV7-9 to TRBJ2-5; D possibly matches TRBD1 or TRBD2 (5 bases each). Trimming took off 1 base at V and 8 bases at J, with 8 bases between the two ends. CDR1 is SEHNR and CDR2 is FQNEAQ in the germline V gene (reference sequence). There are 12 residues in the CDR3. CDR3 sequence (DNA): TGTGCCAGCAGCTTAGGAGGGGCCACCCAGTACTTC. Protein sequence: CASSLGGATQYF.

This clone showed up just once. The chain is built from TRBV19 and TRBJ2-1; 8 bases agree with TRBD1. The CDR3 runs 13 residues. CDR1 is LNHDA and CDR2 is SQIVND in the germline V gene (reference sequence). Germline trimming cut 9 bases from V and 2 bases from J; bases unmatched to any gene: 3. CDR3 region: CASQQGAYNEQFF. The DNA for the CDR3 is TGTGCCAGCCAACAGGGGGCCTACAATGAGCAGTTCTTC. Variable domain in full (rest from reference TRBV19 and TRBJ2-1): DGGITQSPKYLFRKEGQNVTLSCEQNLNHDAMYWYRQDPGQGLRLIYYSQIVNDFQKGDIAEGYSVSREKKESFPLTVTSAQKNPTAFYLCASQQGAYNEQFFGPGTRLTVL.

This chain joins TRBV2 and TRBJ1-4; D call uncertain. The CDR3 runs to 14 residues. CDR1 is SNHLY and CDR2 is FYNNEI in the germline V gene. Deletions cut 7 bases from V and 4 bases from J, with 13 bases between. The CDR3 DNA is TGTGCCAGCAACCAGGACGGAGTTAATGAAAAACTGTTTTTT. Amino acids: CASNQDGVNEKLFF. Using reference TRBV2 and TRBJ1-4 for the parts outside the CDR3, the full variable domain is EPEVTQTPSHQVTQMGQEVILRCVPISNHLYFYWYRQILGQKVEFLVSFYNNEISEKSEIFDDQFSVERPDGSNFTLKIRSTKLEDSAMYFCASNQDGVNEKLFFGSGTQLSVL.

The chain couples TRBV7-8 to TRBJ2-7; weak D call: TRBD2 (5 bases). With 7 bases removed from V and 3 bases from J, the gap between germline ends came to 10 bases. The CDR3 loop spans 12 amino acids. The germline V gene has CDR1 SGHVS and CDR2 FQNEAQ. This CDR3 reads CASNEGIYEQYF. The CDR3 coding sequence is TGTGCCAGCAATGAGGGAATCTACGAGCAGTACTTC.

V is TRBV2 and J is TRBJ1-5; maybe TRBD1 (5 bases). The CDR3 has 16 amino acids. Looked up from germline, CDR1 is SNHLY and CDR2 is FYNNEI. V lost 0 bases and J lost 4, with 13 bases in between. The chain's CDR3 is CASSEARTGVNQPQHF. Here the CDR3 DNA reads TGTGCCAGCAGTGAAGCGCGTACAGGCGTTAATCAGCCCCAGCATTTT.

This sequence joins TRBV7-2 and TRBJ1-2; no definite D call. There are 16 residues in the CDR3. V lost 0 bases and J 6 bases, leaving 17 bases between the germline ends. CDR1 SGHTA and CDR2 FQGNSA come from the germline V gene. The CDR3 region has the DNA TGTGCCAGCAGCTTAGCCCACCTGTCCGGGATTGATGGCTACACCTTC. It yields the protein CASSLAHLSGIDGYTF.

The chain carries TRBV15 and TRBJ1-4, with D unresolved. V dropped 0 bases and J dropped 8 bases, with 16 bases sitting between them. Per the germline V gene, CDR1 is LNHNV and CDR2 is YYDKDF (reference sequence). The length of the CDR3 is 16 residues. CDR3 amino acids: CATSRDTPQRGEKLFF. In DNA, the CDR3 is TGTGCCACCAGCAGAGATACACCTCAGAGAGGGGAAAAACTGTTTTTT.